These 27 T cell receptor beta chains came from one sample sequenced in a study of CD8+CD57+ T cells in acquired aplastic anemia. The study profiled TCR beta VDJ and CDR3 using genomic DNA as template. TCRdb reprocessed the reads with MiXCR, giving one entry per CDR3 protein. The data contain approximately 160,000 distinct CDR3 sequences, around 45% of them singletons. Sequencing was done on a sample of sorted CD4+, CD8+, or CD8+CD57+ T cells (not recorded which) from PBMCs. The receptors shown here come from a human donor in good health.

V gene TRBV2 combines with J gene TRBJ2-7; D may be TRBD2 (7 bases). The CDR3 consists of 15 residues. V lost 6 bases and J 5 bases, leaving 20 bases between the germline ends. Germline V gives CDR1 SNHLY, CDR2 FYNNEI. The CDR3 DNA sequence: TGTGCCAGCAGCTTAGCGGGCGGGGGCGGCGACGAGCAGTACTTC. Translation gives CASSLAGGGGDEQYF.

In its sample, this clonotype was seen many times. The rearrangement uses TRBV7-2 and TRBJ2-6; D not resolved. V shed 5 bases and J shed 1 base, with 12 bases lying between them. Germline lookup yields CDR1 SGHTA and CDR2 FQGNSA. CDR3 length equals 16 residues. The CDR3: CASSATRTSGANVLTF. The CDR3 DNA sequence: TGTGCCAGCAGCGCGACACGAACTTCTGGGGCCAACGTCCTGACTTTC.

The chain couples TRBV20-1 to TRBJ2-7; D ambiguous. Germline V gene lookup returns CDR1 DFQATT and CDR2 SNEGSKA (reference sequence). The germline V and J ends were trimmed by 3 bases and 3 bases, with 9 bases remaining between them. The CDR3 is made up of 12 amino acids. CDR3: CSASRSVYEQYF. CDR3 DNA sequence: TGCAGTGCTAGTAGGTCGGTCTACGAGCAGTACTTC.

The rearrangement joins TRBV19 to TRBJ1-2; a weak D match, TRBD1 (5 bases). V gave up 4 bases and J gave up 4 bases, with 10 bases separating them. CDR1 and CDR2 from the germline V gene are LNHDA and SQIVND (reference sequence). CDR3 length: 13 amino acids. The chain's CDR3 is CASSTGMGYGYTF. In DNA, the CDR3 is TGTGCCAGTAGTACAGGGATGGGCTATGGCTACACCTTC.

Concerning this clonotype itself: Possible read error: a much larger clone is one base away. J is TRBJ2-2 and V is TRBV2, with D possibly TRBD1 on 5 matching bases. Per germline, CDR1 SNHLY and CDR2 FYNNEI. Trimming stripped 8 bases from V and 1 base from J, with 8 bases between. CDR3 length: 13 amino acids. The CDR3 spells CASARENTGELFF. CDR3 nucleotide sequence: TGTGCCAGCGCCAGGGAGAACACCGGGGAGCTGTTTTTT.

A word on this clonotype: A much larger clone sits a single nucleotide away, making a read error possible. The chain recombines TRBV6-1 with TRBJ2-5; 15 bases line up with TRBD2. Germline CDR1 is MNHNS and CDR2 is SASEGT. The CDR3 covers 16 residues. The CDR3 region has the DNA TGTGCCAGCATCCCTGGGACTAGCGGGGGGCAAGTGACCCAGTACTTC. Protein: CASIPGTSGGQVTQYF.

The chain employs TRBV28 and TRBJ2-1; no clear D. V lost 2 bases, J lost 5 bases, and 10 bases lay in between. CDR3 size: 14 residues. The germline gives CDR1 MDHEN, CDR2 SYDVKM. As DNA, the CDR3 is TGTGCCAGCAGTTTACTACAAAGCCACAATGAGCAGTTCTTC. Residues: CASSLLQSHNEQFF.

The CDR3 coding sequence is TGTGCCACCAGCAGAGATCGGGAGGTCCTGAACACTGAAGCTTTCTTT. Amino acid sequence: CATSRDREVLNTEAFF. The chain combines TRBV15 with TRBJ1-1; no clear D gene. The V and J ends lost 0 bases and 0 bases respectively, with 11 bases between them. CDR1 is LNHNV, CDR2 YYDKDF, per germline (reference sequence). This CDR3 is 16 amino acids long.

V is TRBV20-1 and J is TRBJ1-2; D gene uncertain. Trimming took 0 bases from V and 1 from J, leaving 12 bases between them. Germline CDR1 DFQATT, CDR2 SNEGSKA (reference sequence). This CDR3 is 15 amino acids long. The CDR3 loop reads CSARDPSGRNYGYTF. CDR3 DNA: TGCAGTGCTAGAGATCCGTCAGGTCGTAACTATGGCTACACCTTC.

This clonotype was observed at least ten times. The genes are TRBV7-3 and TRBJ1-6; possibly TRBD1 for D (6 bases). V gave up 5 bases and J gave up 8 bases, with 13 bases separating them. The CDR3 has 14 amino acids. Germline lookup yields CDR1 SGHTA and CDR2 FQGTGA. CDR3 in amino acids: CASSLRGEDSPLHF. DNA for the CDR3: TGTGCCAGCAGCCTCAGGGGTGAGGATTCACCCCTCCACTTT.

This clonotype showed up many times. The chain combines TRBV4-3 with TRBJ2-2, with no clear D. Trimming pared 4 bases from V and 2 bases from J, leaving 2 bases between. Germline CDR1 LGHNA, CDR2 YSLEER. This CDR3 is 12 amino acids long. CDR3 in amino acids: CASSPNTGELFF. DNA of the CDR3: TGCGCCAGCAGCCCTAACACCGGGGAGCTGTTTTTT.

This clonotype was seen at least ten times. The chain employs TRBV4-2 and TRBJ2-1; no definite D call. The length of the CDR3 is 15 residues. Trimming removed 6 bases at V and 2 bases at J, with 14 bases between. CDR1 LGHNA and CDR2 YNFKEQ come from the germline V gene. The CDR3 sequence is CASRPTQSTYNEQFF. In nucleotides, the CDR3 is TGTGCCAGCAGACCTACCCAATCAACCTACAATGAGCAGTTCTTC.

This chain connects TRBV15 to TRBJ1-2; 12 nucleotides agree with TRBD1. With 3 bases clipped from V and 2 bases from J, the junction kept 7 bases outside the gene matches. The CDR3 is 17 amino acids. CDR1 LNHNV and CDR2 YYDKDF come from the germline V gene (reference sequence). The CDR3 loop is CATSSLGQGARNYGYTF. Here the CDR3 DNA reads TGTGCCACCAGCAGTCTGGGACAGGGGGCACGGAACTATGGCTACACCTTC.

A remark on this clonotype: Since a much larger clone is just one base distant, this may be a read error. Here the CDR3 reads CACSRVGQGAFTEAFF. CDR3 sequence (DNA): TGTGCCTGCAGCCGCGTGGGACAGGGGGCATTCACTGAAGCTTTCTTT. This chain uses TRBV4-2 with TRBJ1-1; 12 bases map to TRBD1. CDR1 and CDR2 from the germline V gene are LGHNA and YNFKEQ. The CDR3 extends over 16 amino acids.

V usage is TRBV7-9 and J usage is TRBJ2-7, with D possibly TRBD1 on 6 matching bases. Trimming cost V 2 bases and J 5 bases, with 13 bases left between them. The CDR3 extends over 14 amino acids. Germline V CDR1 and CDR2: SEHNR, FQNEAQ (reference sequence). CDR3 coding DNA: TGTGCCAGCAGCTTAATCGTGGCAGGGGACGAGCAGTACTTC. This gives the protein CASSLIVAGDEQYF.

This clonotype was counted a few times. The genes are TRBV7-9 and TRBJ2-1; the D gene is possibly TRBD2 (6 bases). Trimming left V 5 bases short and J 0 bases short, with 20 bases between. The CDR3 runs 18 residues. Per germline, CDR1 SEHNR and CDR2 FQNEAQ (reference sequence). The CDR3 spells CASSGSTLAQSSYNEQFF. CDR3 coding DNA: TGTGCCAGCAGCGGATCCACCCTAGCGCAAAGCTCCTACAATGAGCAGTTCTTC.

This clonotype was observed many times. For the CDR3, the DNA is TGTGCCAGCAGCTTAGCCTTGGGAGGCTCCTACAATGAGCAGTTCTTC. This codes for CASSLALGGSYNEQFF. The chain links TRBV7-2 to TRBJ2-1, with D maybe TRBD2 (6 bases). The V end lost 0 bases, the J end lost 0 bases, and 9 bases lay between the germline ends. CDR1 is SGHTA, CDR2 FQGNSA, per germline. This CDR3 contains 16 residues.

Details on this clonotype: One junction end disagrees with the germline gene, perhaps due to a read error. The rearrangement joins TRBV7-7 to TRBJ2-3, with D perhaps being TRBD1 or TRBD2 (5 bases each). The germline CDR1 and CDR2 sequences are SSHAT and FNYEAQ (reference sequence). The CDR3 loop spans 13 amino acids. The CDR3 is CVSAGSIADTQYF. CDR3 coding DNA: TGCGTTAGCGCAGGGAGTATAGCAGATACGCAGTATTTT.

This clonotype was seen ten or more times. This chain connects TRBV4-2 to TRBJ1-6; 8 positions match TRBD1. Germline CDR1 reads LGHNA; CDR2 reads YNFKEQ. The CDR3 sequence is 20 residues long. The ends lost 0 bases at V and 7 bases at J; junction bases unmatched: 17. The CDR3 DNA reads TGTGCCAGCAGCCAAGAAAAAGCGGGAGACAGGGGAGGACTCAATTCACCCCTCCACTTT. Translation: CASSQEKAGDRGGLNSPLHF.

At least ten counts were recorded for this clonotype. V usage is TRBV19 and J usage is TRBJ2-3, with 9 bases identical to TRBD1. The V gene end was trimmed by 3 bases and the J gene end by 1 base; junction bases not matched to a gene: 2. Per the germline V gene, CDR1 is LNHDA and CDR2 is SQIVND (reference sequence). This CDR3 has 15 residues. Written as DNA, the CDR3 is TGTGCCAGTAGTATGGACAGGGGTGGCACAGATACGCAGTATTTT. Its translation is CASSMDRGGTDTQYF. Complete variable domain (other parts from reference TRBV19 and TRBJ2-3): DGGITQSPKYLFRKEGQNVTLSCEQNLNHDAMYWYRQDPGQGLRLIYYSQIVNDFQKGDIAEGYSVSREKKESFPLTVTSAQKNPTAFYLCASSMDRGGTDTQYFGPGTRLTVL.

This chain joins TRBV7-6 and TRBJ1-5, with a weak D call TRBD1 (6 bases). With 1 base removed from V and 6 bases from J, the gap between germline ends came to 13 bases. Per germline, CDR1 SGHVS and CDR2 FNYEAQ. The CDR3 has 15 residues. CDR3 sequence (DNA): TGTGCCAGCAGCTTAGAGGGTGTCAGGGGTCAGCCCCAGCATTTT. This sequence encodes CASSLEGVRGQPQHF.

The V gene is TRBV19, the J gene TRBJ1-2; TRBD1 agrees at 7 bases. CDR3 size: 16 residues. V gave up 4 bases and J gave up 4 bases; unmatched junction bases: 12. Germline values: CDR1 LNHDA, CDR2 SQIVND (reference sequence). The CDR3 nucleotides are TGTGCCAGTAGTACCCCCGACAGGGTGGTCCTCTATGGCTACACCTTC. Amino acid sequence: CASSTPDRVVLYGYTF.

This clonotype was counted at least ten times. The rearrangement links TRBV5-1 to TRBJ2-5, with D possibly TRBD2 on 6 matching bases. Per germline, CDR1 SGHRS and CDR2 YFSETQ. The V and J ends lost 4 bases and 0 bases respectively, with 13 bases between them. CDR3 size: 15 residues. CDR3 protein: CASSVGGLNQETQYF. The CDR3 DNA sequence: TGCGCCAGCAGCGTGGGAGGACTTAACCAAGAGACCCAGTACTTC.

This clonotype has a count of ten or more. The rearrangement uses TRBV19 and TRBJ2-6; D is perhaps TRBD1 (6 bases). The CDR3 has 14 amino acids. Per germline, CDR1 LNHDA and CDR2 SQIVND (reference sequence). The ends were cut back, 6 bases at V and 6 bases at J, with 12 bases in the middle. The CDR3 DNA is TGTGCCAGTAGGTCTGGGACATTGGCCAACGTCCTGACTTTC. It encodes CASRSGTLANVLTF. The full variable domain, in which reference TRBV19 and TRBJ2-6 provide the parts outside the CDR3, is DGGITQSPKYLFRKEGQNVTLSCEQNLNHDAMYWYRQDPGQGLRLIYYSQIVNDFQKGDIAEGYSVSREKKESFPLTVTSAQKNPTAFYLCASRSGTLANVLTFGAGSRLTVL.

In its sample, this clonotype was seen many times. The CDR3 loop reads CSARDLAPSSYEQYF. CDR3 nucleotides: TGCAGTGCTAGAGACCTAGCGCCTAGCTCCTACGAGCAGTACTTC. This sequence joins TRBV20-1 and TRBJ2-7, with D tentatively TRBD2 (6 bases). CDR1 DFQATT and CDR2 SNEGSKA come from the germline V gene (reference sequence). Between the trimmed V and J ends, which lost 0 bases and 0 bases, there was a span of 12 bases. The CDR3 is 15 amino acids.

In the case of this clonotype: At one of its ends the junction is not consistent with the germline gene, which may arise from a read error. The chain recombines TRBV11-2 with TRBJ2-5, with D possibly being TRBD1 or TRBD2 (6 bases each). The CDR3 has 18 amino acids. CDR1 SGHAT and CDR2 FQNNGV come from the germline V gene. CDR3 in DNA: TGTGCCAGCGGCTTAGAGGGGGGTTACGGGGGAAGTTCGCGAACCCAGTACTTC. As protein: CASGLEGGYGGSSRTQYF.

The J gene is TRBJ1-6, the V gene TRBV25-1; 8 nucleotides match TRBD1. The germline V gene encodes CDR1 MGHDK and CDR2 SYGVNS. V lost 6 bases, J lost 12 bases, and 10 bases stayed unmatched. This CDR3 is 14 amino acids long. This CDR3 is CASRVGQARRPLHF. The CDR3 DNA sequence: TGTGCCAGCAGAGTGGGACAGGCGCGAAGACCCCTCCACTTT.